The rows below give T cell receptor beta chains drawn from one sample of a study of identical twins. From the 5' RACE reads, TCRdb called clonotypes with MiXCR, one entry per CDR3 protein. This sample has about 470,000 distinct CDR3 sequences, with approximately 24% found just once. Separately, the same data were catalogued under a study of T cells expressing NK-cell markers.

What was sequenced was CD4+ T cells sorted from blood. The receptor set was obtained from a woman aged 18-29 years in good health. CDR3s include the opening cysteine and the closing phenylalanine or tryptophan. Each record gives: D gene, clone size, J gene, V gene, CDR3 DNA, CDR3 protein. The D gene is left open where the match is weak. Part of the rows lack a size; the others show once, few, many or a class for expanded clones.

- - TRBJ2-3 TRBV30 TGTGCCTGGAGACCTCCGGGCCCCACAGATACGCAGTATTTT CAWRPPGPTDTQYF
- - TRBJ1-5 TRBV12-3/TRBV12-4 TGTGCCAGCAGTTTACCGGCAGGGTTGCCCCAGCATTTT CASSLPAGLPQHF
- - TRBJ2-1 TRBV29-1 TGCAGCGAAAGGGGGGGGGGCAGCTACAATGAGCAGTTCTTC CSERGGGSYNEQFF
- - TRBJ2-5 TRBV20-1 TGCAGTGCTAGAACCTGGGACGGAGAGACCCAGTACTTC CSARTWDGETQYF
- few TRBJ1-5 TRBV6-2/TRBV6-3 TGTGCCCTCTTGAATCAGCCCCAGCATTTT CALLNQPQHF
TRBD2 - TRBJ2-1 TRBV11-3 TGTGCCAGCAGCCAGGGCGGGACTAGCGGGAGCGGTGAGCAGTTCTTC CASSQGGTSGSGEQFF
- - TRBJ2-7 TRBV7-2 TGTGCCAGCAGCTTAGTAGCATCCGCATACGAGCAGTACTTC CASSLVASAYEQYF
- - TRBJ2-3 TRBV20-1 TGCACCGTCGAAAGGGATACGCAGTATTTT CTVERDTQYF
TRBD1 - TRBJ1-5 TRBV7-9 TGTGCCAGCAGCCAGACAGGGGGCGAGGGGCCCCAGCATTTT CASSQTGGEGPQHF
TRBD2 - TRBJ2-5 TRBV20-1 TGCAGTGCTAGCAAGGCTAGCGGGGATAAAGAGACCCAGTACTTC CSASKASGDKETQYF
TRBD2 few TRBJ2-5 TRBV5-4 TGTGCCAGCAGCACCTACACTAGCGGCCAAGAGACCCAGTACTTC CASSTYTSGQETQYF
TRBD2 few TRBJ2-1 TRBV6-2/TRBV6-3 TGTGCCAGCAGCCAACCCTCTAGCGGGAGAAAGGGTGAGCAGTTCTTC CASSQPSSGRKGEQFF
TRBD1 - TRBJ1-1 TRBV18 TGTGCCAGCTCTCCGAAGGACAGGGGACTAGTTGTTACTGAAGCTTTCTTT CASSPKDRGLVVTEAFF
- few TRBJ2-1 TRBV18 TGTGCCAGCTCTTCCGGGAGAGACTCCTACAATGAGCAGTTCTTC CASSSGRDSYNEQFF
TRBD1 - TRBJ1-4 TRBV6-5 TGTGCCAGCAGTTACGGAGACAGGGGTGAAAAACTGTTTTTT CASSYGDRGEKLFF
TRBD2 - TRBJ2-1 TRBV7-2 TGTGCCAGCAGCTCGCGGGGGGGCTACAATGAGCAGTTCTTC CASSSRGGYNEQFF
- - TRBJ2-2 TRBV7-9 TGTGCCAGCAGCTTATTTACGGAATCCGGGGAGCTGTTTTTT CASSLFTESGELFF
TRBD2 many TRBJ2-3 TRBV20-1 TGCAGTGCTAGTGTCCGTAGCGGGGAGAGCACAGATACGCAGTATTTT CSASVRSGESTDTQYF
- - TRBJ2-7 TRBV3-1 TGTGCCAGCACCAGCCACTCAACAGGGTTGGACGAGCAGTACTTC CASTSHSTGLDEQYF
TRBD2 - TRBJ2-3 TRBV4-2 TGTGCCAGCAGCCCCGGGACTAGCGCGCCTGGAGATACGCAGTATTTT CASSPGTSAPGDTQYF
- few TRBJ1-1 TRBV11-2 TGTGCCAGCAGAACCCTCGCGGACACTGAAGCTTTCTTT CASRTLADTEAFF
TRBD1 - TRBJ2-2 TRBV12-3/TRBV12-4 TGTGCCAGCAGTGGTACAGGGGACACCGGGGAGCTGTTTTTT CASSGTGDTGELFF
- - TRBJ1-5 TRBV12-3/TRBV12-4 TGTGCCAGCAGTTTAAAAACGGTCTCTCAGCCCCAGCATTTT CASSLKTVSQPQHF
TRBD2 few TRBJ2-1 TRBV11-2 TGTGCCAGCAGCCAGTGGGGGCTAGCGGGAGGAGCGTCCTACAATGAGCAGTTCTTC CASSQWGLAGGASYNEQFF
TRBD1 - TRBJ2-6 TRBV5-1 TGCGCCAGCAGCTTGGGGACAGGGGCAAGTGGTGGGGCCAACGTCCTGACTTTC CASSLGTGASGGANVLTF
- - TRBJ2-1 TRBV18 TGTGCCAGCTCACAGCTAGCGTTCGATGAGCAGTTCTTC CASSQLAFDEQFF
- few TRBJ2-3 TRBV6-2/TRBV6-3 TGTGCCAGCACCCTCCGTGGGGGGAGGAATACGCAGTATTTT CASTLRGGRNTQYF
- few TRBJ1-6 TRBV6-5 TGTGCCAGCAGTTACTCCGGTGCGAATTCACCCCTCCACTTT CASSYSGANSPLHF
- - TRBJ2-7 TRBV2 TGTGCCAGCAACTTCCGGGATAAGACCTACGAGCAGTACTTC CASNFRDKTYEQYF
- few TRBJ1-1 TRBV2 TGTGCCAGCAGCCTCGGACCCATTATGAACACTGAAGCTTTCTTT CASSLGPIMNTEAFF
TRBD2 once TRBJ2-7 TRBV20-1 TGCAGTGCTCCAACCCCGGGACTAGGCCGATACGAGCAGTACTTC CSAPTPGLGRYEQYF
- - TRBJ1-1 TRBV11-3 TGTGCCAGCAGCCCAGGACAGCGCGCTGAAGCTTTCTTT CASSPGQRAEAFF
TRBD2 once TRBJ2-5 TRBV20-1 TGCAGTGCTGGACAGAACGGGGGGGGAAAGGAGACCCAGTACTTC CSAGQNGGGKETQYF
TRBD1 few TRBJ2-3 TRBV5-1 TGCGCCAGCAGCTGGACAGGCCTTACCCCCTGGACGCAGTATTTT CASSWTGLTPWTQYF
TRBD2 - TRBJ2-1 TRBV7-2 TGTGCCAGCAGCTCCCAGCGGGAGTCGATGTTCTTC CASSSQRESMFF
TRBD2 many TRBJ2-1 TRBV12-3/TRBV12-4 TGTGCCAGCAGCCCCAGACTAGCGGCCTACAATGAGCAGTTCTTC CASSPRLAAYNEQFF